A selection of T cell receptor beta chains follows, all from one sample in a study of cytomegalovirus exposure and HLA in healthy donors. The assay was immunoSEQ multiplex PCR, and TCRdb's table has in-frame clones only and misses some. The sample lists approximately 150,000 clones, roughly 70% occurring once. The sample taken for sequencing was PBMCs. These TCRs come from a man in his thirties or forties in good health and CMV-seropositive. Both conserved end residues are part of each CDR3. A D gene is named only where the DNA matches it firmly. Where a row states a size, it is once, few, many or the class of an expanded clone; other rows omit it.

TGTGCCAGCTCAGCCTACGGGGACCAAGAGACCCAGTACTTC	CASSAYGDQETQYF	TRBJ2-5	NA	NA	TRBV18
TGCGCCAGCAGCCAAGCCGAGGGAGGGGGCTATGGCTACACCTTC	CASSQAEGGGYGYTF	TRBJ1-2	NA	NA	TRBV4-1
TGTGCCAGCAGTTACTCGATTTCTATAGGCTACACCTTC	CASSYSISIGYTF	TRBJ1-2	NA	NA	TRBV6-5
TGTGCCAGCAGTGCTGGACAGGGGGGTTCACCCCTCCACTTT	CASSAGQGGSPLHF	TRBJ1-6	TRBD1	once	TRBV6-4
TGTGCCAGCTCAACGGACAGCAAATTGAGGGGCACTGAAGCTTTCTTT	CASSTDSKLRGTEAFF	TRBJ1-1	NA	NA	TRBV18
TGTGCCAGCAGCCTAACTACCCTGACAGGGGAGATGTGGACTGAAGCTTTCTTT	CASSLTTLTGEMWTEAFF	TRBJ1-1	TRBD1	NA	TRBV7-9
TGTGCCAGCAGTTTACAAGCCGGTAACACTGAAGCTTTCTTT	CASSLQAGNTEAFF	TRBJ1-1	NA	once	TRBV27
TGTGCCAGCAGCTCCGCGGACAGTTACTCCTACGAGCAGTACTTC	CASSSADSYSYEQYF	TRBJ2-7	NA	NA	TRBV7-8
TGTGCCAGCTCACGGACAGGAGACAATGAGCAGTTCTTC	CASSRTGDNEQFF	TRBJ2-1	TRBD1	NA	TRBV18
TGTGCCTGGAGTGTACTGAGGCAGTATGGCTACACCTTC	CAWSVLRQYGYTF	TRBJ1-2	NA	few	TRBV30
TGTGCCAGCAGCTTAAAACCGGGGTCCTACGAGCAGTACTTC	CASSLKPGSYEQYF	TRBJ2-7	NA	once	TRBV11-1
TGTGCCTGGGGACGAGGGACCTACGAGCAGTACTTC	CAWGRGTYEQYF	TRBJ2-7	NA	few	TRBV30
TGTGCCAGCAGCGTAGAGGGGCTAGCGGTTTACAAGGATACGCAGTATTTT	CASSVEGLAVYKDTQYF	TRBJ2-3	TRBD2	NA	TRBV9
TGTGCCAGCAGCGGGGGGGAGAGGTTCCTGTTCTTC	CASSGGERFLFF	TRBJ2-1	NA	NA	TRBV9
TGTGCCAGCAGTATGAGACAGCAAGGCGAGCTGTTTTTT	CASSMRQQGELFF	TRBJ2-2	NA	NA	TRBV27
TGCGCCAGCAGCTTGGCCCCCTCAGCGGGAGTTGGGGAGACCCAGTACTTC	CASSLAPSAGVGETQYF	TRBJ2-5	TRBD2	NA	TRBV5-1
TGTGCCAGCAGCGTAGATCGGCTGGAGGGGATCACTGAAGCTTTCTTT	CASSVDRLEGITEAFF	TRBJ1-1	NA	NA	TRBV9
TGTGCCAGCAGCGTAGTTGGCAGGTCATCCTACAATGAGCAGTTCTTC	CASSVVGRSSYNEQFF	TRBJ2-1	NA	NA	TRBV9
TGTGCCAGTAAGCTGGGAGGGTTCAAAGATACGCAGTATTTT	CASKLGGFKDTQYF	TRBJ2-3	TRBD2	NA	TRBV19
TGTGCCAGCAGCTCCCGGGACAGGGTAGACTATGGCTACACCTTC	CASSSRDRVDYGYTF	TRBJ1-2	TRBD1	NA	TRBV5-4
TGTGCCACCAGCCAGGAACCAGACAGAAACACTGAAGCTTTCTTT	CATSQEPDRNTEAFF	TRBJ1-1	NA	once	TRBV15
TGTGCCAGCAGCATTGGCTCGTCCTACGAGCAGTACTTC	CASSIGSSYEQYF	TRBJ2-7	NA	NA	TRBV21-1
TGTGCCAGCAGCTTAGAGGGACTAGCGGGAAAATTT	CASSLEGLAGKF	TRBJ2-3	TRBD2	NA	TRBV11-2
TGTGCCAGCAGTGATTCAGCGAACACCGGGGAGCTGTTTTTT	CASSDSANTGELFF	TRBJ2-2	NA	NA	TRBV2
TGTGCCAGCAGCTTAGCCCTCCCGGAGGGCATTCAGTACTTC	CASSLALPEGIQYF	TRBJ2-4	NA	few	TRBV7-8
TGTGCCAGCTCTCTAGGGGGTTCCCGGGAGCTGTTTTTT	CASSLGGSRELFF	TRBJ2-2	NA	NA	TRBV27
TGTGCCAGCAGCTTTGCAGCGGACGGGAGGGATGAGCAGTTCTTC	CASSFAADGRDEQFF	TRBJ2-1	TRBD2	NA	TRBV7-3
TGTGCCAGCGGTTTAGCGGGAGGGCCCCACAATGAGCAGTTCTTC	CASGLAGGPHNEQFF	TRBJ2-1	TRBD2	NA	TRBV28
TGTGCCAGCACCCCCGGGACGGGGGTCGCGCCCCAGCATTTT	CASTPGTGVAPQHF	TRBJ1-5	NA	NA	TRBV28
TGTGCCAGCAGTTTCATCCAGGGCACAGATACGCAGTATTTT	CASSFIQGTDTQYF	TRBJ2-3	NA	NA	TRBV27
TGTGCCTGGGGGCCGGGGGCCCAGTACTTC	CAWGPGAQYF	TRBJ2-5	NA	NA	TRBV30
TGTGCCGGGACCTTGCGGGAAGTCACTACAGATACGCAGTATTTT	CAGTLREVTTDTQYF	TRBJ2-3	NA	NA	TRBV2
TGCGCCAGCAGCTTTTTTTGGGACAGCGACACCGGGGAGCTGTTTTTT	CASSFFWDSDTGELFF	TRBJ2-2	TRBD1	NA	TRBV5-1
TGTGCCAGCAGCCCTTGGCGGGAGGCCCACCAAGAGACCCAGTACTTC	CASSPWREAHQETQYF	TRBJ2-5	TRBD2	NA	TRBV11-3
TGTGCCAGCAGCTTAGACGGGACTAGCAAGTATAATGAGCAGTTCTTC	CASSLDGTSKYNEQFF	TRBJ2-1	TRBD2	few	TRBV7-9
TGTGCCTGGAGCAGAGACTCTCCCGATGGCTACACCTTC	CAWSRDSPDGYTF	TRBJ1-2	NA	NA	TRBV30
TGTGCCAGCAGTTACTCGACGGGAAGGACCTACAATGAGCAGTTCTTC	CASSYSTGRTYNEQFF	TRBJ2-1	NA	NA	TRBV6-5
TGTGCCAGCAGTAGGGGATGGCAGGGATTGGGAGGTGGCTACACCTTC	CASSRGWQGLGGGYTF	TRBJ1-2	NA	NA	TRBV9
TGTGCCAGTAGTCGACTAGCGGGAGCCTCCTACGAGCAGTACTTC	CASSRLAGASYEQYF	TRBJ2-7	TRBD2	few	TRBV19
TGTGCCAGCAGCCACCCATTAACAAGGAACACTGAAGCTTTCTTT	CASSHPLTRNTEAFF	TRBJ1-1	NA	NA	TRBV11-2
TGTGCCAGCAGTTTCGGGGGGTTCTCCGATGAGCAGTTCTTC	CASSFGGFSDEQFF	TRBJ2-1	TRBD2	NA	TRBV28
TGTGCCAGCTCTAGGGGTTCCGGCAATCAGCCCCAGCATTTT	CASSRGSGNQPQHF	TRBJ1-5	NA	few	TRBV6-5
TGTGCCAGCAGTTTCGGGTCGGGGTCTAGTTACAATGAGCAGTTCTTC	CASSFGSGSSYNEQFF	TRBJ2-1	NA	NA	TRBV27
TGTGCCAGCGGAGCGAATACTAACTATGGCTACACCTTC	CASGANTNYGYTF	TRBJ1-2	NA	NA	TRBV27
TGCGCCAGCAGCCGGAGGGAAGGCTACGAGCAGTACTTC	CASSRREGYEQYF	TRBJ2-7	NA	NA	TRBV5-1
TGTGCCAGCAGCTTTCACGGCGGTAGCAATCAGCCCCAGCATTTT	CASSFHGGSNQPQHF	TRBJ1-5	NA	NA	TRBV7-2
TGTGCCAGCAGTGAGCAGGGTAATGCCGGGGAGCTGTTTTTT	CASSEQGNAGELFF	TRBJ2-2	NA	once	TRBV6-1
TGTGCCAGCAGCCCGCGGACAGCCACGTACTATGGCTACACCTTC	CASSPRTATYYGYTF	TRBJ1-2	NA	few	TRBV14
TGTGCCAGCAGTTACCTAGCGGGAAACTACGAGCAGTACTTC	CASSYLAGNYEQYF	TRBJ2-7	TRBD2	few	TRBV6-6
TGTGCCAGCAGCCCAAGCCCGAACACCGGGGAGCTGTTTTTT	CASSPSPNTGELFF	TRBJ2-2	NA	NA	TRBV6-5
TGTGCCAGCAGTTTATGGGGCCCTAATGAAAAACTGTTTTTT	CASSLWGPNEKLFF	TRBJ1-4	NA	once	TRBV27
TGTGCCAGCAGTGAAGCGAAGACTAGCGGGAGGGCAGGGGAGCAGTTCTTC	CASSEAKTSGRAGEQFF	TRBJ2-1	TRBD2	NA	TRBV6-1
TGCGCCAGCAGCCTTTCTTCGAACACCGGGGAGCTGTTTTTT	CASSLSSNTGELFF	TRBJ2-2	NA	NA	TRBV10-1
TGTGCCAGCAGCCAGGCGGGCACCGGGGAGCTGTTTTTT	CASSQAGTGELFF	TRBJ2-2	NA	NA	TRBV7-9
TGTGCCAGCAGTTACACAGGGGTTAACTATGGCTACACCTTC	CASSYTGVNYGYTF	TRBJ1-2	TRBD1	NA	TRBV10-3
TGTGCCACCAGCAGCCGAGACAGGACTGAAGCTTTCTTT	CATSSRDRTEAFF	TRBJ1-1	NA	NA	TRBV15
TGTGCCAGCAGTTGGGACAGGGACAACACTGAAGCTTTCTTT	CASSWDRDNTEAFF	TRBJ1-1	TRBD1	NA	TRBV6-5
TGTGCCAGCAAGACAGGGGTTGGTGATACCGGGGAGCTGTTTTTT	CASKTGVGDTGELFF	TRBJ2-2	TRBD1	NA	TRBV28
TGTGCCAGCCAAACTAGTGGGGGGGGAGACAATGAGCAGTTCTTC	CASQTSGGGDNEQFF	TRBJ2-1	TRBD2	NA	TRBV28